This TCR beta chain originates from a study of blood T cell repertoires in COVID-19. The CDR3 has 16 residues. Germline V gives CDR1 LGHDT, CDR2 YNNKEL (reference sequence). After removal of 1 base from V and 5 bases from J, the junction contained 4 bases not matched to a gene. The repertoire was sequenced with immunoSEQ multiplex PCR; TCRdb's copy has only in-frame clones and lacks some. The data show more than 200,000 clones, approximately 90% seen once. The chain uses TRBV3-1 (or the pseudogene TRBV3-2) and TRBJ1-4, with 10 bases fitting TRBD1. The TCR originated in a woman younger than 30 who had recovered from COVID-19. The sample consisted of PBMCs or T cells enriched from blood (not recorded which). The CDR3 region is CASSQVPGQGNEKLFF. CDR3 bases: TGTGCCAGCAGCCAAGTACCGGGACAGGGGAATGAAAAACTGTTTTTT.